A single sample gave rise to the 24 T cell receptor beta chains below, sequenced in a study of T-cell memory formation after mild COVID-19. TCRdb reprocessed the 5' RACE reads with MiXCR, giving one entry per CDR3 protein. Of roughly 580,000 distinct CDR3 sequences in the sample, approximately 19% were seen once. Material for sequencing was PBMCs or a T cell subset sorted from them (not recorded which). These TCRs come from an adult woman who had mild COVID-19 (a few samples of this study predate the infection). Cell type and time point are not known.

This chain connects TRBV12-3 or TRBV12-4 to TRBJ2-1; D is unresolved. Trimming stripped 6 bases from V and 5 bases from J, with 20 bases between. This CDR3 is built from 16 residues. The CDR3 here is CASSREEWGFHNEQFF. Written as DNA, the CDR3 is TGTGCCAGCAGCCGTGAAGAGTGGGGTTTCCACAATGAGCAGTTCTTC.

The V call is TRBV5-4, the J call TRBJ2-1; D uncertain. Trimming shortened V by 5 bases and J by 6 bases, and 9 bases separated the two germline ends. This CDR3 comprises 12 residues. The V gene's germline CDR1 is SGHNT and CDR2 YYREEE (reference sequence). For the CDR3, the DNA is TGTGCCAGCAGTCTGATCGCCAATGAGCAGTTCTTC. Residues: CASSLIANEQFF.

This clonotype was seen a handful of times. V usage is TRBV7-9 and J usage is TRBJ2-3; D is possibly TRBD2 (5 bases). Germline lookup yields CDR1 SEHNR and CDR2 FQNEAQ (reference sequence). V lost 5 bases to trimming and J lost 2 bases, with 14 bases between them. The CDR3 runs to 15 residues. CDR3 DNA: TGTGCCAGCAGCCCGCGGGTGGGCCCCACAGATACGCAGTATTTT. Translated, it gives CASSPRVGPTDTQYF.

This clonotype was counted between two and nine times. V and J are TRBV14 and TRBJ1-4; D is undetermined. The CDR3 length is 18 residues. Trimming shortened V by 0 bases and J by 4 bases, and 18 bases separated the two germline ends. Germline-derived CDR1 and CDR2 are SGHDN and FVKESK. The CDR3 spells CASSQDTGSVSLNEKLFF. CDR3 sequence (DNA): TGTGCCAGCAGCCAAGATACGGGATCCGTAAGCCTTAATGAAAAACTGTTTTTT.

There are a few counts of this clonotype. This chain connects TRBV12-3 or TRBV12-4 to TRBJ2-1, with 7 bases lining up with TRBD1. There are 11 residues in the CDR3. J gave up 9 bases and V 5 bases, and 1 base lay outside the gene matches. The CDR3 DNA follows: TGTGCCAGCAGTGACAGGGCTGAGCAGTTCTTC. It is translated as CASSDRAEQFF.

The rearrangement joins TRBV7-3 to TRBJ1-2, with a possible D match to TRBD1 (5 bases). CDR1 is SGHTA and CDR2 is FQGTGA in the germline V gene. Trimming took off 5 bases at V and 7 bases at J, with 17 bases between the two ends. The CDR3 consists of 14 residues. This chain's CDR3 is CASSPGPTGVGYTF. The CDR3, as DNA: TGTGCCAGCAGCCCCGGTCCCACAGGAGTTGGCTACACCTTC.

The CDR3 loop is CSARVRANYEQYF. The DNA for the CDR3 is TGCAGTGCTAGGGTTAGGGCCAACTACGAGCAGTACTTC. V is TRBV20-1 and J is TRBJ2-7; D call uncertain. CDR3 length: 13 residues. V lost 3 bases to trimming and J lost 3 bases, with 12 bases between them. Germline V gene lookup returns CDR1 DFQATT and CDR2 SNEGSKA (reference sequence).

The genes are TRBV5-6 and TRBJ2-7; D is uncertain. The CDR3 consists of 14 residues. CDR1 and CDR2 from the germline V gene are SGHDT and YYEEEE. V was clipped by 2 bases and J by 3 bases, with 12 bases between them. The CDR3 sequence: CASSLEAANYEQYF. In DNA form, the CDR3 reads TGTGCCAGCAGCTTAGAGGCAGCCAACTACGAGCAGTACTTC.

This chain links TRBV24-1 with TRBJ2-1; D is possibly TRBD1 (7 bases). From germline, CDR1 is KGHDR and CDR2 SFDVKD. CDR3 length: 16 residues. V lost 4 bases to trimming and J lost 3 bases, with 15 bases between them. The CDR3 sequence is CATSDPTGRGYNEQFF. The CDR3, as DNA: TGTGCCACCAGTGACCCGACAGGGCGGGGCTACAATGAGCAGTTCTTC.

This rearrangement joins TRBV4-1 to TRBJ1-5; D might be TRBD1 (5 bases). The V end was cut by 0 bases, the J end by 2 bases, with 14 bases between. From germline, CDR1 is MGHRA and CDR2 YSYEKL. This CDR3 is built from 17 residues. The CDR3 bases are TGCGCCAGCAGCCAAGAAAGGGGCGCAACCCGCAATCAGCCCCAGCATTTT. It translates to CASSQERGATRNQPQHF.

This clonotype was counted only a few times. The gene calls are TRBV9 and TRBJ1-2; D is possibly TRBD1 (6 bases). Germline CDR1 SGDLS, CDR2 YYNGEE. Trimming left V 0 bases short and J 3 bases short, with 12 bases between. CDR3 size: 15 residues. The CDR3 loop reads CASSVGGRGDYGYTF. CDR3 nucleotide sequence: TGTGCCAGCAGCGTAGGGGGCAGGGGCGACTATGGCTACACCTTC.

This clonotype was observed a handful of times. This rearrangement joins TRBV3-1 to TRBJ1-1; D unresolved. V lost 2 bases, J lost 6 bases, and 10 bases lay in between. The germline V gene encodes CDR1 LGHDT and CDR2 YNNKEL (reference sequence). The CDR3 has 13 residues. CDR3 bases: TGTGCCAGCAGCCAACCTTTGGACCCTGAAGCTTTCTTT. Amino acid sequence: CASSQPLDPEAFF.

In its sample, this clonotype was seen once. V is TRBV7-9 and J is TRBJ2-3; D is perhaps TRBD2 (5 bases). Germline CDR1 reads SEHNR; CDR2 reads FQNEAQ (reference sequence). The CDR3 has 16 residues. V lost 2 bases and J 2 bases, leaving 14 bases between the germline ends. CDR3 nucleotides: TGTGCCAGCAGCTTATTCTCGGGGTATTCCACAGATACGCAGTATTTT. The encoded protein is CASSLFSGYSTDTQYF.

The chain is built from TRBV6-6 and TRBJ1-4; 7 bases align to TRBD1. The CDR3 has 14 amino acids. V was pared by 5 bases and J by 4 bases, with 4 bases of the junction left unmatched. Germline V gives CDR1 MNHNY, CDR2 SVGAGI (reference sequence). Here the CDR3 reads CASSTGQINEKLFF. The CDR3 DNA follows: TGTGCCAGCAGTACGGGACAGATTAATGAAAAACTGTTTTTT.

The table lists this clonotype with a few counts. V and J are TRBV20-1 and TRBJ2-1, with 8 bases lining up with TRBD2. This CDR3 has 14 amino acids. The junction had 6 bases not matched to a gene; V was cut back by 5 bases and J by 3 bases. Germline V gene lookup returns CDR1 DFQATT and CDR2 SNEGSKA (reference sequence). The CDR3 DNA reads TGCAGTGCTGCGACTAGCGCCGACTACAATGAGCAGTTCTTC. Protein sequence: CSAATSADYNEQFF.

There are a few counts of this clonotype. The chain uses TRBV29-1 and TRBJ1-2, with 7 bases matching TRBD1. The CDR3 is 15 residues long. J lost 0 bases, V lost 7 bases, and 11 bases had no gene match. Germline CDR1 SQVTM, CDR2 ANQGSEA. The CDR3 loop reads CSAFKTGKTNYGYTF. CDR3 DNA: TGCAGCGCTTTCAAGACAGGGAAGACTAACTATGGCTACACCTTC.

This clonotype was picked up a small number of times. V gene TRBV27 combines with J gene TRBJ2-7; perhaps D is TRBD1 or TRBD2 (6 bases each). The CDR3 has 13 amino acids. CDR1 is MNHEY and CDR2 is SMNVEV in the germline V gene (reference sequence). Trimming shortened V by 0 bases and J by 7 bases, and 10 bases separated the two germline ends. The CDR3 DNA follows: TGTGCCAGCAGTTTATCAGGGGGGCAAGAGCAGTACTTC. Residues: CASSLSGGQEQYF.

This chain joins TRBV3-1 and TRBJ2-1; 9 bases line up with TRBD2. Trimming cost V 4 bases and J 3 bases; bases outside gene matches: 4. The CDR3 has 15 residues. CDR1 and CDR2 from the germline V gene are LGHDT and YNNKEL (reference sequence). CDR3 in DNA: TGTGCCAGCAGCCCCAGACTAGCGGACTACAATGAGCAGTTCTTC. This translates into CASSPRLADYNEQFF.

V gene TRBV6-5 combines with J gene TRBJ2-7, with D possibly TRBD2 on 7 matching bases. Trimming shortened V by 7 bases and J by 3 bases, and 16 bases separated the two germline ends. Looked up from germline, CDR1 is MNHEY and CDR2 is SVGAGI. The CDR3 totals 14 residues. The CDR3 loop reads CASTTPGGHYEQYF. CDR3 DNA sequence: TGTGCCAGCACAACGCCCGGGGGGCACTACGAGCAGTACTTC.

This clonotype was picked up a small number of times. This sequence joins TRBV9 and TRBJ2-1; 7 bases fit TRBD2. The CDR3 sequence is 14 residues long. Germline CDR1 is SGDLS and CDR2 is YYNGEE. V trimming: 4 bases; J trimming: 3 bases; junction bases outside the gene matches: 4. In DNA form, the CDR3 reads TGTGCCAGCAGCATCGGGACTATCTACAATGAGCAGTTCTTC. The encoded protein is CASSIGTIYNEQFF.

The chain recombines TRBV5-1 with TRBJ2-7, with TRBD2 matching 12 bases. V lost 2 bases to trimming and J lost 5 bases; unmatched junction nucleotides: 5. Looked up from germline, CDR1 is SGHRS and CDR2 is YFSETQ. The CDR3 extends over 15 amino acids. The CDR3: CASSFRLAGDHEQYF. The CDR3 coding sequence is TGCGCCAGCAGCTTTCGACTAGCGGGAGATCACGAGCAGTACTTC. Full variable domain (missing parts from reference TRBV5-1 and TRBJ2-7): KAGVTQTPRYLIKTRGQQVTLSCSPISGHRSVSWYQQTPGQGLQFLFEYFSETQRNKGNFPGRFSGRQFSNSRSEMNVSTLELGDSALYLCASSFRLAGDHEQYFGPGTRLTVT.

The chain is built from TRBV5-6 and TRBJ2-1; TRBD1 is a possible D gene (6 bases). CDR3 length: 13 amino acids. V was trimmed by 3 bases and J by 4 bases, leaving 8 bases between them. From germline, CDR1 is SGHDT and CDR2 YYEEEE. CDR3 bases: TGTGCCAGCAGCTCTGGACAGTACAATGAGCAGTTCTTC. Translation: CASSSGQYNEQFF.

This chain connects TRBV4-1 to TRBJ2-1, with a weak D call TRBD2 (6 bases). Germline values: CDR1 MGHRA, CDR2 YSYEKL. The CDR3 runs 14 residues. V was pared by 1 base and J by 8 bases, with 12 bases between. In DNA, the CDR3 is TGCGCCAGCAGCCAAGCGGGGGTCCGGGATGAGCAGTTCTTC. Translated: CASSQAGVRDEQFF.

In its sample, this clonotype was seen a few times. This chain joins TRBV7-9 and TRBJ1-4; D remains unclear. Germline V CDR1 and CDR2: SEHNR, FQNEAQ (reference sequence). The CDR3 is 14 residues long. V was trimmed by 0 bases and J by 4 bases, leaving 6 bases between them. CDR3 sequence: CASSLAGNNEKLFF. The CDR3 nucleotides are TGTGCCAGCAGCTTAGCAGGGAATAATGAAAAACTGTTTTTT.